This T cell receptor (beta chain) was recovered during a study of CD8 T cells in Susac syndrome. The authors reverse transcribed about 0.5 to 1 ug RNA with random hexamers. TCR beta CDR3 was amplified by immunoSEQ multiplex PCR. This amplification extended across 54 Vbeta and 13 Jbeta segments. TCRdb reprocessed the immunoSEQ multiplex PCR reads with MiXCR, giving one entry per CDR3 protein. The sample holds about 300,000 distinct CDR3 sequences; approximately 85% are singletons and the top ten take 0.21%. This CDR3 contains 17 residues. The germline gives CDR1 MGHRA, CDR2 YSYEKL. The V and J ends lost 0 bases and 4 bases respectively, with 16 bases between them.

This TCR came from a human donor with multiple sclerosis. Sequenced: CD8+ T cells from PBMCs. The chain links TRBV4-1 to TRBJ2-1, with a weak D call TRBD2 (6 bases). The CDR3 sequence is CASSQDHGRNSYNEQFF. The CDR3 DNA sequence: TGCGCCAGCAGCCAAGATCATGGGAGGAATTCTTACAATGAGCAGTTCTTC.